This T cell receptor beta chain stems from a study of radiation and T cells in renal cell carcinoma. Study in general: Nephrectomy followed 15 Gy stereotactic body radiation by 4 weeks.

Broader study findings: From baseline, blood top tumor clonotypes peaked at 2 weeks post-radiation. Without pretreatment biopsies, baseline tumor clonotype presence was undetermined.

The assay was immunoSEQ multiplex PCR, and TCRdb's table has in-frame clones only and misses some. The repertoire holds 120,000 or so clones, 65% to 85% seen once, with roughly 6% in the top ten. In the case of this clone: The antigen is undetermined.

Documented time point: blood 2 weeks post-SBRT. This sample's treatment: 15 Gy SBRT to primary tumor, nephrectomy 4 weeks later. V lost 3 bases and J lost 0; bases outside the gene matches: 4. The CDR3 length is 17 residues. Germline V CDR1 and CDR2: SGDLS, YYNGEE. This TCR came from a man aged 45-65 years with renal cell carcinoma. The chain recombines TRBV9 with TRBJ2-1, with 12 bases matching TRBD2. The sequencing used blood, collected from a patient whose treatment included radiotherapy and nephrectomy. The CDR3 is CASSAGLAGSSYNEQFF. In DNA, the CDR3 is TGTGCCAGCAGCGCTGGACTAGCGGGGAGCTCCTACAATGAGCAGTTCTTC. The full variable domain, with the rest looked up from reference TRBV9 and TRBJ2-1, is DSGVTQTPKHLITATGQRVTLRCSPRSGDLSVYWYQQSLDQGLQFLIQYYNGEERAKGNILERFSAQQFPDLHSELNLSSLELGDSALYFCASSAGLAGSSYNEQFFGPGTRLTVL.